Included here is one T cell receptor (beta chain) sequence, with context. Original processing notes: Reference gene primers were amplified, and this amplification served to estimate nucleated cell counts. The repertoire was sequenced with immunoSEQ multiplex PCR; TCRdb's copy has only in-frame clones and lacks some. V and J calls and clone size are copied from that table; D and trimming were computed from the DNA. The data contain about 120,000 clones, less than 85% of them singletons. The source of the sample is a study of blood T cell repertoires in COVID-19. Study details: Spain, Italy and the United States supplied samples that represented acute and convalescent COVID-19. From T cells, B-cell-depleted T cells, or PBMCs came the material, which was cDNA or gDNA.

This CDR3 comprises 15 residues. Losses at the gene ends were 4 bases for V and 13 bases for J; bases not matched to a gene: 18. In germline, CDR1 is SGDLS, CDR2 YYNGEE. The rearrangement links TRBV9 to TRBJ2-7; TRBD1 matches 9 bases. The sequence derives from a man aged 50 to 60 with acute or convalescent COVID-19. Sequencing used peripheral blood. This CDR3 is CASSKKGGGQGPQYF. In DNA, the CDR3 is TGTGCCAGCAGCAAGAAAGGGGGGGGACAGGGACCCCAATACTTC. Full variable domain (rest looked up from reference TRBV9 and TRBJ2-7): DSGVTQTPKHLITATGQRVTLRCSPRSGDLSVYWYQQSLDQGLQFLIQYYNGEERAKGNILERFSAQQFPDLHSELNLSSLELGDSALYFCASSKKGGGQGPQYFGPGTRLTVT.